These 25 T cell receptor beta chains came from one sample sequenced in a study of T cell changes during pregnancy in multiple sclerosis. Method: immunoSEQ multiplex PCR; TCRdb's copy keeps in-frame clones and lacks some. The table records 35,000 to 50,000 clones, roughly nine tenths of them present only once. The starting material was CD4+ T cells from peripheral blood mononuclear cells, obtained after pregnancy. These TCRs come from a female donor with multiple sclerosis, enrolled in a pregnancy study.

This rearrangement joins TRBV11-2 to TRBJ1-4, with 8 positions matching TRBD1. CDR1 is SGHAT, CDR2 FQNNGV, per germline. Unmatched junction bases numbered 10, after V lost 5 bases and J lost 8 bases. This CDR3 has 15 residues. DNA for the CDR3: TGTGCCAGCAGCCTACCGGCAGGGGGCTTGGAAAAACTGTTTTTT. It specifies CASSLPAGGLEKLFF.

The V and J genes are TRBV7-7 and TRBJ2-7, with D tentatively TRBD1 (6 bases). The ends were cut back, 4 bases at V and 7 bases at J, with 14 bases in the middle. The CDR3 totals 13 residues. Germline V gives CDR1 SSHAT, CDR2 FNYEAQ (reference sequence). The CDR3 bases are TGTGCCAGCAGCTCAAGTACAGGGCATGAGCAGTACTTC. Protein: CASSSSTGHEQYF.

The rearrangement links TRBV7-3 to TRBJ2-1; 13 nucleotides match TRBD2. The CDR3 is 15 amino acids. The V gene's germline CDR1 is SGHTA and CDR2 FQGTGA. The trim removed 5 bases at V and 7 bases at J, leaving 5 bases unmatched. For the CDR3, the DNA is TGTGCCAGCAGCCCATCGACTAGCGGGAGGAATGAGCAGTTCTTC. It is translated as CASSPSTSGRNEQFF.

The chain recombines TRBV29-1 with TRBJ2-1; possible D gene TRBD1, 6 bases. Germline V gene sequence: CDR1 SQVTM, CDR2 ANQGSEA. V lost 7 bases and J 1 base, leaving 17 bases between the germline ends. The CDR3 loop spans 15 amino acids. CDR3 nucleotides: TGCAGCGCCTCCGGGACACCTGATTCCTACAATGAGCAGTTCTTC. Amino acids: CSASGTPDSYNEQFF.

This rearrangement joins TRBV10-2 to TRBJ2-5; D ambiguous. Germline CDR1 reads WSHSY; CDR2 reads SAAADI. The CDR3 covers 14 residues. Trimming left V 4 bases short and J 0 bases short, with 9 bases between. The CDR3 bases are TGCGCCAGCAGTGGAACGGAGTACCAAGAGACCCAGTACTTC. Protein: CASSGTEYQETQYF.

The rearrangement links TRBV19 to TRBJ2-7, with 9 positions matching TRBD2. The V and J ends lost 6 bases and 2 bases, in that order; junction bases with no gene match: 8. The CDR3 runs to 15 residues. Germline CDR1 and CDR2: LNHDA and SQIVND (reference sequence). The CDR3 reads CASRQGIAGAYEQYF. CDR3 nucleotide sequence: TGTGCCAGTAGGCAGGGGATAGCGGGAGCCTACGAGCAGTACTTC. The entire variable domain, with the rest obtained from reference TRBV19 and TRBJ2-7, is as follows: DGGITQSPKYLFRKEGQNVTLSCEQNLNHDAMYWYRQDPGQGLRLIYYSQIVNDFQKGDIAEGYSVSREKKESFPLTVTSAQKNPTAFYLCASRQGIAGAYEQYFGPGTRLTVT.

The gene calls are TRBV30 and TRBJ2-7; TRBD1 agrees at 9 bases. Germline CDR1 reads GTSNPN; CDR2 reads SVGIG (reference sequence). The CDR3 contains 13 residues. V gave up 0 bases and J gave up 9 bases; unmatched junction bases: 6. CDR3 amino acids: CAWSVQGAYVQYF. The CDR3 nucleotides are TGTGCCTGGAGTGTACAGGGGGCCTATGTGCAGTACTTC. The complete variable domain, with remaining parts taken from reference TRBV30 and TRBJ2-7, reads SQTIHQWPATLVQPVGSPLSLECTVEGTSNPNLYWYRQAAGRGLQLLFYSVGIGQISSEVPQNLSASRPQDRQFILSSKKLLLSDSGFYLCAWSVQGAYVQYFGPGTRLTVT.

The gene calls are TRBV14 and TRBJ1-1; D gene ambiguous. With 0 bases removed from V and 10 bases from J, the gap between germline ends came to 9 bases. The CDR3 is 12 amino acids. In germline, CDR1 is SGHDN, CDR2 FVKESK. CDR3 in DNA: TGTGCCAGCAGCCAAGATCCCTTCCGAGCTTTCTTT. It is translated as CASSQDPFRAFF.

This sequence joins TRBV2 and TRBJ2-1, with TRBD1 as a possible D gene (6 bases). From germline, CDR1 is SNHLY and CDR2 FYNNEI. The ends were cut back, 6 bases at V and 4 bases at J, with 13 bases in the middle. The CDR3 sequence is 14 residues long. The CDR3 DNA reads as TGTGCCAGCAGAGATACAGGGATTTACAATGAGCAGTTCTTC. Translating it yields CASRDTGIYNEQFF.

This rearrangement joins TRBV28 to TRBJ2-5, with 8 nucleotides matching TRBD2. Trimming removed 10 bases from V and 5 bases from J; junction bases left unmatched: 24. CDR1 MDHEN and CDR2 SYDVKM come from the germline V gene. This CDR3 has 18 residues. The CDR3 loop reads CATYSGGGAGEVRETQYF. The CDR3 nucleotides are TGTGCCACTTACTCGGGGGGGGGAGCGGGAGAGGTAAGGGAGACCCAGTACTTC.

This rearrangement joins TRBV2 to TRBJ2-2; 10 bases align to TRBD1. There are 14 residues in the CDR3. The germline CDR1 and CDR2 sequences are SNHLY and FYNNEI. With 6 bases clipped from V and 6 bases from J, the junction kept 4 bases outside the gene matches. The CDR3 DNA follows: TGTGCCAGCAGCTCCGGGACAGGGGCCGGGGAGCTGTTTTTT. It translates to CASSSGTGAGELFF.

CDR3 in DNA: TGTGCCAGCAGCTTAGAACCAGGGGCGAATGAAAAACTGTTTTTT. This codes for CASSLEPGANEKLFF. The J gene is TRBJ1-4, the V gene TRBV7-9; TRBD1 might be the D (6 bases). The CDR3 has 15 amino acids. Trimming took 1 base from V and 5 from J, leaving 11 bases between them. The germline V gene encodes CDR1 SEHNR and CDR2 FQNEAQ (reference sequence). Variable domain in full (rest from reference TRBV7-9 and TRBJ1-4): DTGVSQNPRHKITKRGQNVTFRCDPISEHNRLYWYRQTLGQGPEFLTYFQNEAQLEKSRLLSDRFSAERPKGSFSTLEIQRTEQGDSAMYLCASSLEPGANEKLFFGSGTQLSVL.

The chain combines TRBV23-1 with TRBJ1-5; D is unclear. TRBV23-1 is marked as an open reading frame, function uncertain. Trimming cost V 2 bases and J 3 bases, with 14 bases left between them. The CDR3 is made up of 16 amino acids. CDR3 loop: CASSQRSVRINQPQHF. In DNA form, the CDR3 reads TGCGCCAGCAGTCAACGGTCCGTGAGAATCAATCAGCCCCAGCATTTT.

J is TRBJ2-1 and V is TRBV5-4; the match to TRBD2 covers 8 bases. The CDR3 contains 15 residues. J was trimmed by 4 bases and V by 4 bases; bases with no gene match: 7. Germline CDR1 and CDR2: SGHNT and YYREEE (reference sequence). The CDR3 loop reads CASSPGTRVYNEQFF. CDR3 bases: TGTGCCAGCAGCCCCGGGACTAGGGTTTACAATGAGCAGTTCTTC.

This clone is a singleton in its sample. Here the CDR3 reads CAISEPGLAGERDTQYF. In nucleotides, the CDR3 is TGTGCCATCAGTGAACCTGGACTAGCGGGAGAAAGAGATACGCAGTATTTT. The chain carries TRBV10-3 and TRBJ2-3; 13 bases agree with TRBD2. This CDR3 region has 17 residues. Per germline, CDR1 ENHRY and CDR2 SYGVKD. The V segment lost 3 bases and the J segment 5 bases; nucleotides outside the gene matches: 8.

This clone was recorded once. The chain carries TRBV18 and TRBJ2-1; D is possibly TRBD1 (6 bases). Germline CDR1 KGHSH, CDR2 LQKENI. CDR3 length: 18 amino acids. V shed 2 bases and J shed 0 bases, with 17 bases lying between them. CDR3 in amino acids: CASSPSVRGPSSYNEQFF. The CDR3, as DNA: TGTGCCAGCTCACCATCTGTCAGGGGCCCGAGCTCCTACAATGAGCAGTTCTTC.

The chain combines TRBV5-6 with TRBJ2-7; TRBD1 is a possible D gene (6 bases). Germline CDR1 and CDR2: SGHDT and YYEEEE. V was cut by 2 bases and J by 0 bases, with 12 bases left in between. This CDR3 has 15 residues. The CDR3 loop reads CASSFLDRPSYEQYF. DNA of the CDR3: TGTGCCAGCAGCTTCCTCGACAGGCCCTCCTACGAGCAGTACTTC.

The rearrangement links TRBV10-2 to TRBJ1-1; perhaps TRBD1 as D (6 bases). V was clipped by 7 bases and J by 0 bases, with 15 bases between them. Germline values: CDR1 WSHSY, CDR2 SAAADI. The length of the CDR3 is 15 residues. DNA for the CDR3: TGCGCCAGCACATCCCAGGGGACCCTGAACACTGAAGCTTTCTTT. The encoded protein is CASTSQGTLNTEAFF.

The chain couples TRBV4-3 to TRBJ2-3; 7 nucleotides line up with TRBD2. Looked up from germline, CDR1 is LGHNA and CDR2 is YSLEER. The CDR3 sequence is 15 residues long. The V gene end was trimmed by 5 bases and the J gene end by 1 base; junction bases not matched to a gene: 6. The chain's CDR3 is CASSVGAGGTDTQYF. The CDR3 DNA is TGCGCCAGCAGCGTCGGGGCGGGGGGCACAGATACGCAGTATTTT.

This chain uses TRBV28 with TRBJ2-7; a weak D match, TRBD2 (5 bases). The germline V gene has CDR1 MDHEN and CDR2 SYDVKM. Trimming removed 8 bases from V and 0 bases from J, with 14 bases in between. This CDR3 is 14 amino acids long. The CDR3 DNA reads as TGTGCCAGCTTAGGGTCTAGCATCTCCTACGAGCAGTACTTC. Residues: CASLGSSISYEQYF.

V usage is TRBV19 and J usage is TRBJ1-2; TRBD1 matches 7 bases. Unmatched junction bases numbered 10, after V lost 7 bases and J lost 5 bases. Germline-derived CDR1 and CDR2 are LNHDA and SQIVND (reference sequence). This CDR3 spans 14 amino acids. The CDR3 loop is CASNTIDREYGYTF. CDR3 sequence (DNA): TGTGCCAGTAACACAATCGACAGGGAATATGGCTACACCTTC.

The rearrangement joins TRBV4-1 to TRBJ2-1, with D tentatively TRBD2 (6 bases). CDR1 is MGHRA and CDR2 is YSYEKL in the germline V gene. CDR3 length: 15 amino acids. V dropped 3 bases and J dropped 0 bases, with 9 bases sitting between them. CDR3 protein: CASSHQRASYNEQFF. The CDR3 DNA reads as TGCGCCAGCAGCCACCAGCGGGCCTCCTACAATGAGCAGTTCTTC.

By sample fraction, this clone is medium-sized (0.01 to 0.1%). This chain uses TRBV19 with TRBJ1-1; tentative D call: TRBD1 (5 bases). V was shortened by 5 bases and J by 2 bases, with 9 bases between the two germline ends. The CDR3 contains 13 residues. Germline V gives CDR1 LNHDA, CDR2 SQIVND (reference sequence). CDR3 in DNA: TGTGCCAGTAGTCGGGGGATAAACACTGAAGCTTTCTTT. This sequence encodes CASSRGINTEAFF.

This CDR3 is CASSMVDRGSGELFF. The CDR3 DNA follows: TGTGCCAGTAGTATGGTTGACAGGGGGAGCGGGGAGCTGTTTTTT. This rearrangement joins TRBV19 to TRBJ2-2, with 9 bases aligning to TRBD1. With V trimmed by 3 bases and J by 7 bases, 6 bases remained unmatched. The CDR3 totals 15 residues. Germline lookup yields CDR1 LNHDA and CDR2 SQIVND (reference sequence). The full variable domain, in which reference TRBV19 and TRBJ2-2 provide the parts outside the CDR3, is DGGITQSPKYLFRKEGQNVTLSCEQNLNHDAMYWYRQDPGQGLRLIYYSQIVNDFQKGDIAEGYSVSREKKESFPLTVTSAQKNPTAFYLCASSMVDRGSGELFFGEGSRLTVL.

The CDR3 sequence is CASSYSGSEQYF. CDR3 DNA: TGTGCCAGCAGTTACAGTGGGAGTGAGCAGTACTTC. The chain carries TRBV2 and TRBJ2-7; D is possibly TRBD2 (5 bases). The germline V and J ends were trimmed by 5 bases and 7 bases, with 12 bases remaining between them. In germline, CDR1 is SNHLY, CDR2 FYNNEI. This CDR3 region has 12 residues.